Below, 31 T cell receptor beta chains from the same sample are listed, as sequenced in a study of blood T cell repertoires in COVID-19. Clones were sequenced by immunoSEQ multiplex PCR, and TCRdb holds only the in-frame ones, with some missing. The repertoire holds 190,000 or so clones, with 85% to 90% as singletons. The sample was PBMCs or T cells enriched from blood (not recorded which). Receptors originate from a man aged 25-45 years who had recovered from COVID-19.

The genes are TRBV6-6 and TRBJ1-2; TRBD1 is a possible D gene (5 bases). Trimming took 6 bases from V and 8 from J, leaving 13 bases between them. The CDR3 is 12 residues long. CDR1 and CDR2 (germline): MNHNY, SVGAGI (reference sequence). The CDR3 loop reads CASSRDSGGYTF. The DNA of the CDR3 is TGTGCCAGCAGCCGCGACTCAGGGGGCTACACCTTC.

In its sample, this clone was seen once. The chain is built from TRBV6-1 and TRBJ2-7; 7 nucleotides align to TRBD2. J was trimmed by 2 bases and V by 1 base; bases with no gene match: 2. The CDR3 extends over 14 amino acids. The germline V gene encodes CDR1 MNHNS and CDR2 SASEGT. CDR3 protein: CASSEVGLPYEQYF. The CDR3 bases are TGTGCCAGCAGTGAAGTGGGACTACCCTACGAGCAGTACTTC.

The rearrangement uses TRBV5-1 and TRBJ1-4, with D possibly being TRBD1 (6 bases). The V and J ends lost 2 bases and 8 bases respectively, with 10 bases between them. The CDR3 has 13 residues. Germline V lookup: CDR1 SGHRS, CDR2 YFSETQ. CDR3 sequence: CASSFRTAEKLFF. As DNA, the CDR3 is TGCGCCAGCAGCTTCAGGACAGCAGAAAAACTGTTTTTT.

The genes are TRBV18 and TRBJ1-1, with D uncertain. Deletions cut 6 bases from V and 7 bases from J, with 12 bases between. Germline CDR1 and CDR2: KGHSH and LQKENI. The CDR3 has 12 residues. The CDR3 region is CASSGDGDEAFF. The CDR3 bases are TGTGCCAGCTCGGGCGACGGGGATGAAGCTTTCTTT.

This chain links TRBV11-3 with TRBJ2-1; 9 bases match TRBD1. Germline loops: CDR1 SGHNT, CDR2 YENEEA. The ends lost 1 base at V and 8 bases at J; junction bases unmatched: 9. This CDR3 is built from 16 residues. DNA for the CDR3: TGTGCCAGCAGCTTAGGGGACAGGGTACAAATGGATGAGCAGTTCTTC. This encodes CASSLGDRVQMDEQFF.

The rearrangement uses TRBV30 and TRBJ1-2; the D is unclear. Germline loops: CDR1 GTSNPN, CDR2 SVGIG (reference sequence). Trimming cost V 8 bases and J 3 bases, with 25 bases left between them. The CDR3 consists of 16 residues. The CDR3: CALRPESEGSYYGYTF. The CDR3 coding sequence is TGTGCCCTCCGCCCTGAAAGTGAGGGCTCCTACTATGGCTACACCTTC.

This clone has more than one count but fewer than ten. The chain is built from TRBV5-4 and TRBJ1-1, with 7 bases matching TRBD1. Unmatched junction bases numbered 4, after V lost 4 bases and J lost 1 base. Germline-derived CDR1 and CDR2 are SGHNT and YYREEE (reference sequence). This CDR3 comprises 14 residues. The CDR3 here is CASSAGQWNTEAFF. The CDR3 DNA sequence: TGTGCCAGCAGCGCGGGACAGTGGAACACTGAAGCTTTCTTT.

This chain joins TRBV7-9 and TRBJ2-1; 11 bases map to TRBD2. J gave up 6 bases and V 5 bases, and 6 bases lay outside the gene matches. Germline loops: CDR1 SEHNR, CDR2 FQNEAQ (reference sequence). The CDR3 is 15 residues long. The CDR3 region has the DNA TGTGCCAGCAGCGTCTTAGCGGGAGGGCGCAATGAGCAGTTCTTC. Translating gives CASSVLAGGRNEQFF.

This clone was counted once. The chain is built from TRBV19 and TRBJ1-1; 7 bases are a match to TRBD1. Trimming at V came to 3 bases and at J to 2 bases, leaving 9 bases not matched to a gene. The CDR3 totals 16 residues. From germline, CDR1 is LNHDA and CDR2 SQIVND (reference sequence). In DNA form, the CDR3 reads TGTGCCAGTAGTATCCTTATAGACAGGGTTAACACTGAAGCTTTCTTT. Residues: CASSILIDRVNTEAFF.

The V gene is TRBV11-3, the J gene TRBJ2-7; maybe TRBD2 (6 bases). The CDR3 is 15 residues long. In germline, CDR1 is SGHNT, CDR2 YENEEA. The ends were cut back, 1 base at V and 6 bases at J, with 16 bases in the middle. CDR3 nucleotide sequence: TGTGCCAGCAGCTTAGGGTTTGGGGGAGGAGTCGAGCAGTACTTC. Protein: CASSLGFGGGVEQYF.

The chain has TRBV27 and TRBJ2-2, with TRBD2 identical over 11 bases. The CDR3 is made up of 18 amino acids. Germline V gene sequence: CDR1 MNHEY, CDR2 SMNVEV (reference sequence). V gave up 3 bases and J gave up 3 bases; unmatched junction bases: 9. The CDR3 region is CASSFLTSGILYTGELFF. DNA of the CDR3: TGTGCCAGCAGTTTCCTGACTAGCGGGATCCTGTACACCGGGGAGCTGTTTTTT.

The chain has TRBV11-2 and TRBJ2-7, with TRBD1 as a possible D gene (5 bases). Germline V gives CDR1 SGHAT, CDR2 FQNNGV. V lost 1 base to trimming and J lost 6 bases, with 10 bases between them. The CDR3 runs to 13 residues. CDR3 loop: CASSLARVSEQYF. The CDR3 region has the DNA TGTGCCAGCAGCTTAGCCAGGGTGTCCGAGCAGTACTTC.

This sequence joins TRBV6-6 and TRBJ2-7; 7 bases are shared with TRBD2. V shed 0 bases, J shed 5 bases, and the junction held 4 bases outside the gene matches. Germline V CDR1 and CDR2: MNHNY, SVGAGI (reference sequence). The CDR3 is 14 residues long. DNA of the CDR3: TGTGCCAGCAGTTACTCGGGAGGGTTAAACGAGCAGTACTTC. Translation gives CASSYSGGLNEQYF.

CDR3: CASEGASYNEQFF. As DNA, the CDR3 is TGTGCCAGCGAGGGAGCTTCCTACAATGAGCAGTTCTTC. The chain recombines TRBV9 with TRBJ2-1, with D tentatively TRBD2 (5 bases). The germline V and J ends were trimmed by 7 bases and 1 base, with 9 bases remaining between them. From germline, CDR1 is SGDLS and CDR2 YYNGEE. The CDR3 contains 13 residues.

The chain carries TRBV6-1 and TRBJ1-2; TRBD1 aligns across 11 bases. This CDR3 has 15 residues. With V trimmed by 2 bases and J by 4 bases, 3 bases remained unmatched. Germline V lookup: CDR1 MNHNS, CDR2 SASEGT. This CDR3 reads CASSERTGGGYGYTF. The CDR3 DNA reads TGTGCCAGCAGTGAAAGGACAGGGGGCGGCTATGGCTACACCTTC.

This rearrangement joins TRBV6-5 to TRBJ2-7; D perhaps matches TRBD2 (6 bases). The CDR3 has 14 amino acids. CDR1 is MNHEY, CDR2 SVGAGI, per germline. V was shortened by 7 bases and J by 0 bases, with 13 bases between the two germline ends. The CDR3 DNA follows: TGTGCCAGCAATCCAGGGAGGAACTCCTACGAGCAGTACTTC. Its translation: CASNPGRNSYEQYF.

The chain recombines TRBV15 with TRBJ2-3; possibly TRBD1 for D (8 bases). V lost 5 bases, J lost 2 bases, and 20 bases lay in between. CDR1 and CDR2 (germline): LNHNV, YYDKDF (reference sequence). The CDR3 consists of 17 residues. CDR3 sequence: CATSGRGTGEATDTQYF. The CDR3 DNA reads as TGTGCCACCAGCGGGCGGGGGACAGGCGAGGCCACAGATACGCAGTATTTT.

This clone has only a few counts. For the CDR3, the DNA is TGTGCCAGCAGAGGGGCCAGTACGTACACTGAAGCTTTCTTT. Translation gives CASRGASTYTEAFF. The V gene is TRBV6-5, the J gene TRBJ1-1; TRBD1 might be the D (5 bases). V was clipped by 6 bases and J by 3 bases, with 14 bases between them. Germline CDR1 and CDR2: MNHEY and SVGAGI. The CDR3 covers 14 residues.

V and J are TRBV6-5 and TRBJ2-2; D may be TRBD1 (6 bases). V dropped 7 bases and J dropped 6 bases, with 18 bases sitting between them. The CDR3 totals 15 residues. The germline V gene has CDR1 MNHEY and CDR2 SVGAGI. The CDR3 loop is CASTLSRGGPGELFF. The CDR3 coding sequence is TGTGCCAGCACACTCTCACGTGGGGGCCCCGGGGAGCTGTTTTTT.

The chain links TRBV7-9 to TRBJ1-5; D gene unclear. The CDR3 is made up of 14 amino acids. Per the germline V gene, CDR1 is SEHNR and CDR2 is FQNEAQ (reference sequence). Trimming removed 3 bases at V and 0 bases at J, with 6 bases between. CDR3: CASSFGFSNQPQHF. CDR3 nucleotides: TGTGCCAGCAGCTTTGGCTTTAGCAATCAGCCCCAGCATTTT.

The chain employs TRBV2 and TRBJ2-7; D possibly corresponds to TRBD2 (6 bases). Per germline, CDR1 SNHLY and CDR2 FYNNEI. Trimming left V 7 bases short and J 4 bases short, with 17 bases between. CDR3 length: 14 residues. The CDR3 here is CASMAAGSLYEQYF. The CDR3 DNA sequence: TGTGCCAGCATGGCCGCCGGGAGCCTTTACGAGCAGTACTTC. The entire variable domain, with the rest obtained from reference TRBV2 and TRBJ2-7, is as follows: EPEVTQTPSHQVTQMGQEVILRCVPISNHLYFYWYRQILGQKVEFLVSFYNNEISEKSEIFDDQFSVERPDGSNFTLKIRSTKLEDSAMYFCASMAAGSLYEQYFGPGTRLTVT.

CDR3 residues: CASSLEGGSNQPQHF. DNA for the CDR3: TGTGCCAGCAGCTTAGAAGGAGGTAGCAATCAGCCCCAGCATTTT. The rearrangement joins TRBV7-2 to TRBJ1-5; no reliable D call. V gave up 1 base and J gave up 0 bases, with 7 bases separating them. Germline CDR1 and CDR2: SGHTA and FQGNSA. The CDR3 totals 15 residues.

In its sample, this clone was seen once. The chain recombines TRBV19 with TRBJ1-6; no reliable D call. V was shortened by 5 bases and J by 3 bases, with 11 bases between the two germline ends. Per germline, CDR1 LNHDA and CDR2 SQIVND (reference sequence). The CDR3 is 15 amino acids. The chain's CDR3 is CASSYGEFYNSPLHF. CDR3 sequence (DNA): TGTGCCAGTAGTTACGGGGAATTCTATAATTCACCCCTCCACTTT.

The chain carries TRBV19 and TRBJ2-1, with D perhaps TRBD2 (6 bases). The CDR3 has 15 residues. Per the germline V gene, CDR1 is LNHDA and CDR2 is SQIVND (reference sequence). Trimming shortened V by 2 bases and J by 0 bases, and 8 bases separated the two germline ends. The CDR3 region is CASSIRGSSYNEQFF. In nucleotides, the CDR3 is TGTGCCAGTAGTATACGGGGGAGCTCCTACAATGAGCAGTTCTTC. The variable domain in full, completed from reference TRBV19 and TRBJ2-1, reads DGGITQSPKYLFRKEGQNVTLSCEQNLNHDAMYWYRQDPGQGLRLIYYSQIVNDFQKGDIAEGYSVSREKKESFPLTVTSAQKNPTAFYLCASSIRGSSYNEQFFGPGTRLTVL.

This rearrangement joins TRBV10-3 to TRBJ1-1; 7 bases line up with TRBD1. The V gene's germline CDR1 is ENHRY and CDR2 SYGVKD. The CDR3 runs to 17 residues. Trimming took 6 bases from V and 3 from J; bases not matched to a gene: 16. DNA of the CDR3: TGTGCCATCAGCCGGCCGGGACAGTCGTCTGGGGACACTGAAGCTTTCTTT. Translation: CAISRPGQSSGDTEAFF.

V is TRBV20-1 and J is TRBJ2-6; TRBD2 is a possible D gene (6 bases). Between the trimmed V and J ends, which lost 3 bases and 1 base, there was a span of 13 bases. This CDR3 is built from 16 residues. Germline lookup yields CDR1 DFQATT and CDR2 SNEGSKA (reference sequence). For the CDR3, the DNA is TGCAGTGCTAGTAGGGCTAGCGAATCTGGGGCCAACGTCCTGACTTTC. The encoded protein is CSASRASESGANVLTF.

This clone was counted once. The chain employs TRBV19 and TRBJ1-6; D gene ambiguous. Trimming removed 5 bases at V and 6 bases at J, with 14 bases between. Germline values: CDR1 LNHDA, CDR2 SQIVND (reference sequence). The CDR3 length is 15 residues. The CDR3, as DNA: TGTGCCAGTAGTGTCTACTGGGAGACTAATTCACCCCTCCACTTT. It specifies CASSVYWETNSPLHF.

This rearrangement joins TRBV18 to TRBJ2-5; no reliable D call. The ends were cut back, 3 bases at V and 5 bases at J, with 10 bases in the middle. CDR3 length equals 13 residues. CDR1 is KGHSH and CDR2 is LQKENI in the germline V gene. The CDR3 loop reads CASSPRVGETQYF. The CDR3 coding sequence is TGTGCCAGCTCACCTCGGGTCGGGGAGACCCAGTACTTC.

The chain couples TRBV10-2 to TRBJ2-2; 11 nucleotides agree with TRBD2. CDR1 and CDR2 (germline): WSHSY, SAAADI. The junction had 7 bases not matched to a gene; V was cut back by 8 bases and J by 5 bases. This CDR3 is 15 amino acids long. The CDR3 is CASSPRLAGTGELFF. The CDR3 DNA reads as TGCGCCAGCTCCCCTAGACTAGCGGGGACCGGGGAGCTGTTTTTT.

This chain joins TRBV30 and TRBJ2-7; tentatively, D is TRBD1 (6 bases). There are 13 residues in the CDR3. Looked up from germline, CDR1 is GTSNPN and CDR2 is SVGIG (reference sequence). With 4 bases removed from V and 0 bases from J, the gap between germline ends came to 10 bases. In DNA form, the CDR3 reads TGTGCCTGGATTCCGGACAGCTCCTACGAGCAGTACTTC. Translating it yields CAWIPDSSYEQYF.

The genes are TRBV2 and TRBJ1-4, with 7 nucleotides matching TRBD1. Germline trimming cut 6 bases from V and 2 bases from J; bases unmatched to any gene: 9. The CDR3 runs to 16 residues. The germline V gene has CDR1 SNHLY and CDR2 FYNNEI. As DNA, the CDR3 is TGTGCCAGCAGCCAACGACAGGGTAGTACTAATGAAAAACTGTTTTTT. This gives the protein CASSQRQGSTNEKLFF. The variable domain in full, with the rest retrieved from reference TRBV2 and TRBJ1-4, is EPEVTQTPSHQVTQMGQEVILRCVPISNHLYFYWYRQILGQKVEFLVSFYNNEISEKSEIFDDQFSVERPDGSNFTLKIRSTKLEDSAMYFCASSQRQGSTNEKLFFGSGTQLSVL.